This T cell receptor (beta chain) was profiled in a study of blood T cell repertoires in COVID-19. Study-level information: COVID-19 samples, acute and convalescent, were from the United States, Italy and Spain.

In the authors' methods: Reference gene primer amplification in the assay estimated nucleated cell counts. Sequenced by immunoSEQ multiplex PCR; TCRdb stores in-frame clones only, minus some. That table supplies the V and J calls and clone size; D and trimming were determined from the DNA. The data contain about 70,000 clones, approximately 83% of them singletons. The CDR3 is made up of 13 amino acids. V was clipped by 5 bases and J by 13 bases; unmatched bases: 11. The clonotype comes from a human donor in a cohort sampled during active COVID-19. The specimen was peripheral blood. The chain has TRBV12-3 or TRBV12-4 and TRBJ2-1; 7 bases agree with TRBD2. CDR3 residues: CASSLNSLAVQFF. DNA for the CDR3: TGTGCCAGCAGTCTTAATAGTCTAGCGGTTCAGTTCTTC.